This T cell receptor (beta chain) appears in the sequencing data of a study of T-cell reconstitution after alpha-beta-depleted transplantation in children. Study findings and constraints: After transplant, at about two months, alpha-beta T cells were reportedly derived from several hundred expanded graft clones. Elevated TCRbeta diversity at day 60 was traced, in some patients, to surviving recipient T cells and thymic progenitors.

This clonotype was found many times. As yet, its antigen is unknown. CDR1 and CDR2 from the germline V gene are SQVTM and ANQGSEA. This CDR3 has 15 residues. The junction had 10 bases not matched to a gene; V was cut back by 4 bases and J by 6 bases. Molecular barcoding with unique molecular identifiers was used for the TCRbeta library. One entry per CDR3 protein, called by TCRdb with MiXCR from the PCR reads. The sample has 300,000 to 350,000 distinct CDR3 sequences; about a sixth are singletons. The starting material was PBMCs, mostly from graft donor cells, obtained 360 days after TCRalphabeta/CD19-depleted stem cell transplant. This sequence was found in a male patient aged 2-10 years who had a stem cell transplant for acute lymphoblastic leukemia, so the T cells may come from the graft donor. The chain links TRBV29-1 to TRBJ2-4; 9 bases match TRBD2. The CDR3 DNA reads as TGCAGCGTTGGGGGGTTAGCGGGAGCTGGAAACATTCAGTACTTC. Amino acids: CSVGGLAGAGNIQYF. Combining the CDR3 with reference TRBV29-1 and TRBJ2-4 gives the whole variable domain SAVISQKPSRDICQRGTSLTIQCQVDSQVTMMFWYRQQPGQSLTLIATANQGSEATYESGFVIDKFPISRPNLTFSTLTVSNMSPEDSSIYLCSVGGLAGAGNIQYFGAGTRLSVL.